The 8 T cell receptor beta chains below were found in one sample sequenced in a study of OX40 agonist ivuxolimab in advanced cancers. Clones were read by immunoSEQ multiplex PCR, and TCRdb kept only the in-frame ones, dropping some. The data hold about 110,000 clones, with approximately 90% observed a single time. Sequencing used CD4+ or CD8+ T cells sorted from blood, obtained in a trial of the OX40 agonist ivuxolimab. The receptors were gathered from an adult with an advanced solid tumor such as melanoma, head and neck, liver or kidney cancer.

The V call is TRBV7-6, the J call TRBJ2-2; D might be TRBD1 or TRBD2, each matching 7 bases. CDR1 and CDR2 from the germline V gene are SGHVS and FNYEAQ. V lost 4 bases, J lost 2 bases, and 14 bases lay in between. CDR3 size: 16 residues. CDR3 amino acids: CASSSGGLYNTGELFF. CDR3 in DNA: TGTGCCAGCAGCTCAGGGGGACTATACAACACCGGGGAGCTGTTTTTT. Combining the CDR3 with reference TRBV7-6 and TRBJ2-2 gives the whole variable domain GAGVSQSPRYKVTKRGQDVALRCDPISGHVSLYWYRQALGQGPEFLTYFNYEAQQDKSGLPNDRFSAERPEGSISTLTIQRTEQRDSAMYRCASSSGGLYNTGELFFGEGSRLTVL.

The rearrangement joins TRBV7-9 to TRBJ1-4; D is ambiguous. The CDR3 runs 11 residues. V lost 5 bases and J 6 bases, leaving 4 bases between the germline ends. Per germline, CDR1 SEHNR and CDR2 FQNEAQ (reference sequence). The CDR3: CASSQYEKLFF. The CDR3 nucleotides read TGTGCCAGCAGCCAATATGAAAAACTGTTTTTT.

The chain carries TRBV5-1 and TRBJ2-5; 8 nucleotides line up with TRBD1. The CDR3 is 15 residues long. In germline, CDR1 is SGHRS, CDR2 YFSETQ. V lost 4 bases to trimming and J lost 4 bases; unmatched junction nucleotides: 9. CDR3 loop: CASSTRQGRGETQYF. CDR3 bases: TGCGCCAGCAGCACCCGACAGGGGCGGGGAGAGACCCAGTACTTC.

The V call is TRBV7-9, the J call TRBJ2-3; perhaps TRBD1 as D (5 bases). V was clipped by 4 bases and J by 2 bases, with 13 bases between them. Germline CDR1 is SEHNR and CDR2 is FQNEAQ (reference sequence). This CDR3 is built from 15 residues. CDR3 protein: CASSYLVGATDTQYF. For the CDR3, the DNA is TGTGCCAGCAGCTACCTGGTTGGGGCCACAGATACGCAGTATTTT.

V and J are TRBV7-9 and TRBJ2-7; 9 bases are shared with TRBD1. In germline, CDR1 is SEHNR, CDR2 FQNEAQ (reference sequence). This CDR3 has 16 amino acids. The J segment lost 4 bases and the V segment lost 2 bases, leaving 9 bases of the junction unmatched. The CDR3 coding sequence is TGTGCCAGCAGCTTATTAGCGGACAGGGGTCAGTACGAGCAGTACTTC. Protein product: CASSLLADRGQYEQYF.

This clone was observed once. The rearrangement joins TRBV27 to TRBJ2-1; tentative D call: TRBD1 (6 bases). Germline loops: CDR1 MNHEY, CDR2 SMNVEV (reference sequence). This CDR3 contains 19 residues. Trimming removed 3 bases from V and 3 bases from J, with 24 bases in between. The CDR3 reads CASSFKRSERGLNYNEQFF. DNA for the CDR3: TGTGCCAGCAGTTTTAAGCGGTCGGAAAGGGGGTTAAACTACAATGAGCAGTTCTTC.

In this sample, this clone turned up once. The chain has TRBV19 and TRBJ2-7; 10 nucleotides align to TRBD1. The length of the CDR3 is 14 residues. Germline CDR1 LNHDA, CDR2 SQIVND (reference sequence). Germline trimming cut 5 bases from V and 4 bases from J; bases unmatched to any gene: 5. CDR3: CASSPRDRGYEQYF. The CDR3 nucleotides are TGTGCCAGTAGTCCCCGGGACAGGGGTTACGAGCAGTACTTC.

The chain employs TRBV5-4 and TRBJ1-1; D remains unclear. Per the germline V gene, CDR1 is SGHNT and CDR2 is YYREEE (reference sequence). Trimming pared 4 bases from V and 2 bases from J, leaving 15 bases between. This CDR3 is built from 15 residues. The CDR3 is CASSLGERFNTEAFF. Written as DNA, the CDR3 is TGTGCCAGCAGCCTCGGGGAGAGATTCAACACTGAAGCTTTCTTT.